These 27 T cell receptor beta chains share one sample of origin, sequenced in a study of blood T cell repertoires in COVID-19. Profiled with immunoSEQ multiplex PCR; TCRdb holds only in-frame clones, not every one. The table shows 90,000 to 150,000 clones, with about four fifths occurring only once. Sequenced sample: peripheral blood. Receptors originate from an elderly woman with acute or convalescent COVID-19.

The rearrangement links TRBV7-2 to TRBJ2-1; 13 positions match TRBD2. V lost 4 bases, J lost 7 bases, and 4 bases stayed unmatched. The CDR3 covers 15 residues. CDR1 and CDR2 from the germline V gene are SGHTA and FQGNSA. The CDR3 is CASSSTSGRVNEQFF. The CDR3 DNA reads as TGTGCCAGCAGCTCAACTAGCGGGAGGGTTAATGAGCAGTTCTTC.

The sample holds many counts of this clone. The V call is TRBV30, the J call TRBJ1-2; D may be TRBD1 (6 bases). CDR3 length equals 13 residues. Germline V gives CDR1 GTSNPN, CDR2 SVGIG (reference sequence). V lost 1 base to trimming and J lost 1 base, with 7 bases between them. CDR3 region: CAWSAGHNYGYTF. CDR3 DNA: TGTGCCTGGAGTGCGGGACATAACTATGGCTACACCTTC.

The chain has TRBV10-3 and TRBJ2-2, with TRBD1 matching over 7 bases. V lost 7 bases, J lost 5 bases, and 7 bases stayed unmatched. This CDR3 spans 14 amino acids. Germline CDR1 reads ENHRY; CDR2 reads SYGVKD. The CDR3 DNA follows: TGTGCCATCACACGGGACAGACTAACCGGGGAGCTGTTTTTT. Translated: CAITRDRLTGELFF.

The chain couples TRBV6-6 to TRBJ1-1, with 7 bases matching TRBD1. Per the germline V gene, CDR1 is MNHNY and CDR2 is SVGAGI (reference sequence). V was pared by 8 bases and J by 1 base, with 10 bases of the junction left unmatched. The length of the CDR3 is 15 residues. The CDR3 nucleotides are TGTGCCAGCCGACTGACAGGGAGACAGAACACTGAAGCTTTCTTT. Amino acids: CASRLTGRQNTEAFF.

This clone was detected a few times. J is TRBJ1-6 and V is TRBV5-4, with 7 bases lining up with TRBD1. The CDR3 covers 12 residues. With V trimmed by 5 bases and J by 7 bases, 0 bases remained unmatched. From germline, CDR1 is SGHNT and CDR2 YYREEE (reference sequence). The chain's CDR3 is CASRTGNSPLHF. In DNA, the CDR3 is TGTGCCAGCAGGACAGGGAATTCACCCCTCCACTTT.

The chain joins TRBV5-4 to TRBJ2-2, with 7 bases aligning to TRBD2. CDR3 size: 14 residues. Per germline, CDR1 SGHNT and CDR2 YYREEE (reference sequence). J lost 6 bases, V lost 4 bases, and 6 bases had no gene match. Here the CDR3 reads CASSSGLEPGELFF. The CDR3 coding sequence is TGTGCCAGCAGCAGCGGACTAGAGCCCGGGGAGCTGTTTTTT.

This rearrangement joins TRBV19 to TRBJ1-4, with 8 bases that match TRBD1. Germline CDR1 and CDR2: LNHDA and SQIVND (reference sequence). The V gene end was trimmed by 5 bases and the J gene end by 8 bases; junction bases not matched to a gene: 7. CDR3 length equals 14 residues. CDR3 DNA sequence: TGTGCCAGTAGTCCTACAGGGGGGGGCGAAAAACTGTTTTTT. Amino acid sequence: CASSPTGGGEKLFF.

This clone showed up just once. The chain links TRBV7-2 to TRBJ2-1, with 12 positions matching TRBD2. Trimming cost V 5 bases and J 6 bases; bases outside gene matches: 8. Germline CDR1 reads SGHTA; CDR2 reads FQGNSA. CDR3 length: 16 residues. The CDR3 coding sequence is TGTGCCAGCAGCCCAGCCCCTAGCGGGGGGGGCAATGAGCAGTTCTTC. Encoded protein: CASSPAPSGGGNEQFF. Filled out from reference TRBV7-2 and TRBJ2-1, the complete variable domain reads GAGVSQSPSNKVTEKGKDVELRCDPISGHTALYWYRQSLGQGLEFLIYFQGNSAPDKSGLPSDRFSAERTGGSVSTLTIQRTQQEDSAVYLCASSPAPSGGGNEQFFGPGTRLTVL.

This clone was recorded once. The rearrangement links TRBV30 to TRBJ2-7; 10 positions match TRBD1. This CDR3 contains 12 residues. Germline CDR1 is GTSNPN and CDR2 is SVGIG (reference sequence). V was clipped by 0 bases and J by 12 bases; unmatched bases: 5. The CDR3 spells CAWSVTGGRGYF. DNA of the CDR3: TGTGCCTGGAGTGTGACAGGGGGCCGGGGGTACTTC.

The CDR3 nucleotides are TGTGCCAGCAGATTCGAGGTGACAGCCTACGAGCAGTACTTC. It codes for CASRFEVTAYEQYF. This rearrangement joins TRBV27 to TRBJ2-7; D is possibly TRBD1 (5 bases). The CDR3 runs 14 residues. Germline-derived CDR1 and CDR2 are MNHEY and SMNVEV (reference sequence). V gave up 6 bases and J gave up 2 bases, with 14 bases separating them.

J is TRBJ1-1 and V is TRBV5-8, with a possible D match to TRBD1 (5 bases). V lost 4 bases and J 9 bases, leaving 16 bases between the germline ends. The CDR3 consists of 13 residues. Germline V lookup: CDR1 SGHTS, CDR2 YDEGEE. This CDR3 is CASSSKGPHQAFF. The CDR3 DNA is TGTGCCAGCAGCAGTAAGGGGCCGCATCAAGCTTTCTTT.

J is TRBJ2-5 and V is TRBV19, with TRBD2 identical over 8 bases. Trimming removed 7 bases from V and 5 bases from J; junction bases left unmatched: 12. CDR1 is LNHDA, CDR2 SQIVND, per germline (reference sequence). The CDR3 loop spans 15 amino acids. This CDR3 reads CASNPGLAVGETQYF. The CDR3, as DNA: TGTGCCAGTAATCCTGGACTAGCTGTCGGGGAGACCCAGTACTTC.

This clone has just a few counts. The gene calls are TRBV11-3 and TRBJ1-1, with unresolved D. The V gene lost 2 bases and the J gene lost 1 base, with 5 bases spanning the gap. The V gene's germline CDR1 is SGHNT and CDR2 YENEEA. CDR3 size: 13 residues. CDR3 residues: CASSLNQNTEAFF. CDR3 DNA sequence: TGTGCCAGCAGCTTAAATCAGAACACTGAAGCTTTCTTT.

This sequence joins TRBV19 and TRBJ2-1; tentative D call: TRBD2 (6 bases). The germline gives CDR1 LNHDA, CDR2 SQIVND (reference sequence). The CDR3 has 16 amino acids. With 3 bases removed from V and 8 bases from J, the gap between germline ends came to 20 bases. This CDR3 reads CASSILYGSDRHEQFF. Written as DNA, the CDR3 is TGTGCCAGTAGTATTCTTTACGGGAGCGATCGCCATGAGCAGTTCTTC.

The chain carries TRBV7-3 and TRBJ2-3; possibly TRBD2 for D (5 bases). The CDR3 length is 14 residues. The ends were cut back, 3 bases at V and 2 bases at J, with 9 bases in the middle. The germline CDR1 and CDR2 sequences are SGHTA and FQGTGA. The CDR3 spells CASSFSAPTDTQYF. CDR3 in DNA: TGTGCCAGCAGCTTTAGCGCGCCCACAGATACGCAGTATTTT.

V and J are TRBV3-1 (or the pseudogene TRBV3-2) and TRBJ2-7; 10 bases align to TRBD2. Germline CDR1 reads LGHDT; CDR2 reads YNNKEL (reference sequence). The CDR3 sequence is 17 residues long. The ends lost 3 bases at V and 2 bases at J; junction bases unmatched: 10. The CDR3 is CASSHPFSGGPAYEQYF. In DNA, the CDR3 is TGTGCCAGCAGCCATCCCTTTAGCGGGGGGCCCGCCTACGAGCAGTACTTC.

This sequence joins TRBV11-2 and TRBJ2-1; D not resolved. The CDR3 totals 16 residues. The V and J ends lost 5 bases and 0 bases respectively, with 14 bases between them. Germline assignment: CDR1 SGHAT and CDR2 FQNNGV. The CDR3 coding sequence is TGTGCCAGCAGCAAACCTACTGCACGCTCCTACAATGAGCAGTTCTTC. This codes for CASSKPTARSYNEQFF.

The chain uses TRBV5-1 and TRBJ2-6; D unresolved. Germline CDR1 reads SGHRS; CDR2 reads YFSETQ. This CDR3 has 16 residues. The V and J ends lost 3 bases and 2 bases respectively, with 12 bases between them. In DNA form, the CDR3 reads TGCGCCAGCAGCTGGGCCCCGGCAACTGGGGCCAACGTCCTGACTTTC. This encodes CASSWAPATGANVLTF.

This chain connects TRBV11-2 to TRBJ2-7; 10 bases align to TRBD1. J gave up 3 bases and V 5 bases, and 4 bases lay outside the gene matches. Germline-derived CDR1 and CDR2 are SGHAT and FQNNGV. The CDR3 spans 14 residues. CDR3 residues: CASSPRTGGYEQYF. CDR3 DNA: TGTGCCAGCAGCCCGCGGACAGGGGGCTACGAGCAGTACTTC.

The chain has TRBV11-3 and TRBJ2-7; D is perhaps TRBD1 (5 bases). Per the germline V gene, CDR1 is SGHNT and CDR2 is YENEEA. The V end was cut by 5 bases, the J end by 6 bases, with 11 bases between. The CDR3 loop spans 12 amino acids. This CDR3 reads CASSPGQSEQYF. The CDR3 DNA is TGTGCCAGCAGCCCAGGGCAGAGCGAGCAGTACTTC.

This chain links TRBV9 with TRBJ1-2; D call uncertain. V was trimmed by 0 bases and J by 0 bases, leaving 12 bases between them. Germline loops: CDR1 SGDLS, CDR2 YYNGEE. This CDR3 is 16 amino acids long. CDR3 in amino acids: CASSVAAGRTNYGYTF. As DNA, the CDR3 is TGTGCCAGCAGCGTAGCGGCTGGGAGGACTAACTATGGCTACACCTTC. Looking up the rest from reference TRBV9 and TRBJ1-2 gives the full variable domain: DSGVTQTPKHLITATGQRVTLRCSPRSGDLSVYWYQQSLDQGLQFLIQYYNGEERAKGNILERFSAQQFPDLHSELNLSSLELGDSALYFCASSVAAGRTNYGYTFGSGTRLTVV.

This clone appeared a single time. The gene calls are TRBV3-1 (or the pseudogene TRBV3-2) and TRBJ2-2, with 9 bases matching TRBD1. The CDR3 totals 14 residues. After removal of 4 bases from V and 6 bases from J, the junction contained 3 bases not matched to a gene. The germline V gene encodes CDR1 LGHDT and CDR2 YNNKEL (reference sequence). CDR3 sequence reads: CASSLQGAAGELFF. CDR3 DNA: TGTGCCAGCAGCCTACAGGGGGCCGCCGGGGAGCTGTTTTTT.

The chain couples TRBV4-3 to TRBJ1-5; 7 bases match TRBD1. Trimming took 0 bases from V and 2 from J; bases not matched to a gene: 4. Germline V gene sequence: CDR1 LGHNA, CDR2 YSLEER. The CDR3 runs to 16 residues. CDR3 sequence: CASSQETGEGNQPQHF. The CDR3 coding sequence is TGCGCCAGCAGCCAAGAAACAGGGGAGGGCAATCAGCCCCAGCATTTT.

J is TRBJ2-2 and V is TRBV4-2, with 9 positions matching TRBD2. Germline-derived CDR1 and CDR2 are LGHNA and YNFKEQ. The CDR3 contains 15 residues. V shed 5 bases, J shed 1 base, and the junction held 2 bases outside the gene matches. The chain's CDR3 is CASSSAGGNTGELFF. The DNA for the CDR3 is TGTGCCAGCAGCTCAGCGGGGGGGAACACCGGGGAGCTGTTTTTT.

The CDR3 nucleotides read TGCGCCAGCAGCATCGGGACAGCGAGGCAAGAGACCCAGTACTTC. Translating gives CASSIGTARQETQYF. This rearrangement joins TRBV5-1 to TRBJ2-5, with 7 bases fitting TRBD1. After removal of 4 bases from V and 2 bases from J, the junction contained 8 bases not matched to a gene. Germline V gene lookup returns CDR1 SGHRS and CDR2 YFSETQ. The CDR3 is 15 amino acids.

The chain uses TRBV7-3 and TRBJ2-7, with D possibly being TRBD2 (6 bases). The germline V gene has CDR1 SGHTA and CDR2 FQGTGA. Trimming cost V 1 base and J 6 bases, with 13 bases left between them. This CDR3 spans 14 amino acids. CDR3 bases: TGTGCCAGCAGCTTAAACGGGGGAGGTGGCGAGCAGTACTTC. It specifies CASSLNGGGGEQYF.

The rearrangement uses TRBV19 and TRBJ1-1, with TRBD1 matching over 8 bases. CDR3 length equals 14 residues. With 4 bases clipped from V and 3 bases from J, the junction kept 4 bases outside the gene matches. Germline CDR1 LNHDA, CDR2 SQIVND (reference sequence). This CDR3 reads CASSRMTGDTEAFF. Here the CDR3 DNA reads TGTGCCAGTAGTAGGATGACAGGGGACACTGAAGCTTTCTTT.